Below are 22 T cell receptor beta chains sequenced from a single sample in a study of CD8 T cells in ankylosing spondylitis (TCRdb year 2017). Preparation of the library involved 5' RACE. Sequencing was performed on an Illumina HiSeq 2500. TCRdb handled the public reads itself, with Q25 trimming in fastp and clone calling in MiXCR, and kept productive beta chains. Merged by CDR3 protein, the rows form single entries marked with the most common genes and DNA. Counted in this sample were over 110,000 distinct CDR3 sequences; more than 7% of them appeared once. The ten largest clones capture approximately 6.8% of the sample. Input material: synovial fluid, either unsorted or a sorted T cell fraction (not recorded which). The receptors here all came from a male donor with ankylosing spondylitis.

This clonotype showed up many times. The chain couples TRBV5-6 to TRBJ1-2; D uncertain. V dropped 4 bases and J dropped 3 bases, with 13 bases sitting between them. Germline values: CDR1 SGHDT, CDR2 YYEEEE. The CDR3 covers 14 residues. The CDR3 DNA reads TGTGCCAGCAGCGAAGTAGACATGCACTATGGCTACACCTTC. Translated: CASSEVDMHYGYTF.

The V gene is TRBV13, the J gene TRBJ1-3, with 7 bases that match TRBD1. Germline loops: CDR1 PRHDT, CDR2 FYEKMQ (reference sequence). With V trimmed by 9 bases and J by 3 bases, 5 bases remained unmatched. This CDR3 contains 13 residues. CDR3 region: CASARGDGNTIYF. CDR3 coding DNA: TGTGCCAGTGCCAGGGGGGATGGAAACACCATATATTTT.

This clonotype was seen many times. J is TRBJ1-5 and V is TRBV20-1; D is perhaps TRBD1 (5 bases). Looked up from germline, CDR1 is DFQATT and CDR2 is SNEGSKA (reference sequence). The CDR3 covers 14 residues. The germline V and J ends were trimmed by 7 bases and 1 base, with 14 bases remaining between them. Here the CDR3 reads CSVRQWDSNQPQHF. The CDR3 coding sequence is TGCAGTGTCCGCCAATGGGACAGCAATCAGCCCCAGCATTTT.

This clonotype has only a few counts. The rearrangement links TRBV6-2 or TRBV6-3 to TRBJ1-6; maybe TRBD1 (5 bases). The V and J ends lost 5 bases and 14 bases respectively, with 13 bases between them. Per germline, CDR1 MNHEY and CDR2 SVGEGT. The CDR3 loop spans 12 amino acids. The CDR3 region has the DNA TGTGCCAGCAGTAACCTCTGGGGGGCCCTCCACTTT. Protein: CASSNLWGALHF.

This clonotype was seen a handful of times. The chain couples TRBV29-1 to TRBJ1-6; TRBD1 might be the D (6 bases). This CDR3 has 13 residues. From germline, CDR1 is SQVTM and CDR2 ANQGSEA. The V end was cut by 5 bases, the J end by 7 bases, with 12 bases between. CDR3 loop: CSVSTGWNSPLHF. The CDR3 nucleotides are TGCAGCGTTTCGACAGGCTGGAATTCACCCCTCCACTTT.

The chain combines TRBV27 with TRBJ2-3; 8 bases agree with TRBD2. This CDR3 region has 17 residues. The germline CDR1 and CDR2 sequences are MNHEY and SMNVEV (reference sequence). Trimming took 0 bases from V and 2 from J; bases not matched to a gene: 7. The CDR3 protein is CASSLSPTSAYTDTQYF. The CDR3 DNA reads TGTGCCAGCAGTTTATCGCCGACTAGCGCCTACACAGATACGCAGTATTTT.

The CDR3 coding sequence is TGTGCCAGCAGCTTACAAGGGGGGAGCACTGAAGCTTTCTTT. Translation gives CASSLQGGSTEAFF. The chain has TRBV11-1 and TRBJ1-1; maybe TRBD1 (6 bases). Germline-derived CDR1 and CDR2 are SGHAT and FQDESV (reference sequence). The CDR3 totals 14 residues. V lost 2 bases to trimming and J lost 4 bases, with 11 bases between them.

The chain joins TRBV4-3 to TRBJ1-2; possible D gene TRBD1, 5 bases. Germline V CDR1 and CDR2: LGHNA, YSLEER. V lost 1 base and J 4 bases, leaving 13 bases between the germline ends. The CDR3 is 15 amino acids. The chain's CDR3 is CASSQGARGTYGYTF. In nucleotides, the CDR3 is TGCGCCAGCAGCCAAGGAGCTAGGGGAACCTATGGCTACACCTTC.

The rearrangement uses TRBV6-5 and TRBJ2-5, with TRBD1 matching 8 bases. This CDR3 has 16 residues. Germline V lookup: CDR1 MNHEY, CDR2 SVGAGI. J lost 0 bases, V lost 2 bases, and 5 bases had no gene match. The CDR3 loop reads CASSYGLQGDQETQYF. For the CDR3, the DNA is TGTGCCAGCAGTTACGGCCTACAGGGGGACCAAGAGACCCAGTACTTC.

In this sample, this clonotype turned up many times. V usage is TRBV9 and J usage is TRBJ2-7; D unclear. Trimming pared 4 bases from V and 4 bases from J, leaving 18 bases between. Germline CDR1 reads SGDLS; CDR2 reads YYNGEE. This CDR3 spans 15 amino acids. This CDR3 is CASSPQDHEFYEQYF. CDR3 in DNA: TGTGCCAGCAGCCCCCAGGACCACGAATTTTACGAGCAGTACTTC.

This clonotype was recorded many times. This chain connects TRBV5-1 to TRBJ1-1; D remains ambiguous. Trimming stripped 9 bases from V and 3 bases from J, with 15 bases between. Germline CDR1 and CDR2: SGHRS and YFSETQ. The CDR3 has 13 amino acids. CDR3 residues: CATRLDGYTEAFF. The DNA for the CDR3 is TGCGCCACCCGACTCGACGGCTACACTGAAGCTTTCTTT.

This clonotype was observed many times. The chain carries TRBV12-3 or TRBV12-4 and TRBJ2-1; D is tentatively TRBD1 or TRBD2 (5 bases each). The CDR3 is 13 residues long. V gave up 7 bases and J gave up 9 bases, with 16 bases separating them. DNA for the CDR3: TGTGCCAGCAACTATGCCGGGACGGTTGAGCAGTTCTTC. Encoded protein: CASNYAGTVEQFF.

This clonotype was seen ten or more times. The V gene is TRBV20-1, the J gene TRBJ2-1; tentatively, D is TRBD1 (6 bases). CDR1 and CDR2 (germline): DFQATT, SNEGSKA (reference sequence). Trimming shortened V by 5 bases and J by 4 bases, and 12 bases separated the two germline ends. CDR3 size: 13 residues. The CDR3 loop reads CSAPRTDYNEQFF. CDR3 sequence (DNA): TGCAGTGCTCCCCGGACAGATTACAATGAGCAGTTCTTC.

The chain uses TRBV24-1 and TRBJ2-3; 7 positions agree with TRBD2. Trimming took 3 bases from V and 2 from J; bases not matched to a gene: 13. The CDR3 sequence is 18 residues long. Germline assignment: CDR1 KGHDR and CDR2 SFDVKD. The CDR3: CATSDNGGGPGVTDTQYF. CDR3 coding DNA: TGTGCCACCAGTGATAACGGGGGAGGGCCGGGGGTCACAGATACGCAGTATTTT.

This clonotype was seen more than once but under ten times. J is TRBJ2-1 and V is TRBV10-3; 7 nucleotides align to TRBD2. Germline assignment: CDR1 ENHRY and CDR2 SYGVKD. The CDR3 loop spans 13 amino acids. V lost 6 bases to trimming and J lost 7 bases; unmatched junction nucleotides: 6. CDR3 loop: CAIRGTIENEQFF. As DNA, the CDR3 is TGTGCCATCAGGGGGACTATAGAAAATGAGCAGTTCTTC.

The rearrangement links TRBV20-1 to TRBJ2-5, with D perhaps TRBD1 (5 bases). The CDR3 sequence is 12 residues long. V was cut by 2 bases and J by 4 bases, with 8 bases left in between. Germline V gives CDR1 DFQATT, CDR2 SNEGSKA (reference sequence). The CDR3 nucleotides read TGCAGTGCTAGACCAGGGTCAGAGACCCAGTACTTC. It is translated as CSARPGSETQYF.

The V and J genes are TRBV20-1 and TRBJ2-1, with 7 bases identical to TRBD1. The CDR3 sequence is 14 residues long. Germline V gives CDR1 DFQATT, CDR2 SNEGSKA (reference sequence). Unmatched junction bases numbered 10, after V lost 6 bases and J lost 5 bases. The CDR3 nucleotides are TGCAGTGCATGGGACAGCGGATCGCACAATGAGCAGTTCTTC. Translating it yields CSAWDSGSHNEQFF.

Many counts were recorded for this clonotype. CDR3: CASSQPVRGLVGYTF. The CDR3 DNA reads as TGTGCCAGCAGCCAACCTGTCAGGGGGCTAGTCGGCTACACCTTC. The rearrangement joins TRBV28 to TRBJ1-2; 8 bases are a match to TRBD1. The V gene's germline CDR1 is MDHEN and CDR2 SYDVKM. The CDR3 is 15 amino acids. The V segment lost 6 bases and the J segment 8 bases; nucleotides outside the gene matches: 14.

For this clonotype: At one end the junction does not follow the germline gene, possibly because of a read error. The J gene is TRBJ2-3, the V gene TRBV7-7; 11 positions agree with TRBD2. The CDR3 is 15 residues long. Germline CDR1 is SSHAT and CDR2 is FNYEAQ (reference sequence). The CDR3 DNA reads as TGTGCTAGCAGCTTCTCTAGCGGGAGGACAGATACGCAGTATTTT. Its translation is CASSFSSGRTDTQYF. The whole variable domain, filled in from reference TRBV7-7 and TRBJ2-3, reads GAGVSQSPRYKVTKRGQDVTLRCDPISSHATLYWYQQALGQGPEFLTYFNYEAQPDKSGLPSDRFSAERPEGSISTLTIQRTEQRDSAMYRCASSFSSGRTDTQYFGPGTRLTVL.

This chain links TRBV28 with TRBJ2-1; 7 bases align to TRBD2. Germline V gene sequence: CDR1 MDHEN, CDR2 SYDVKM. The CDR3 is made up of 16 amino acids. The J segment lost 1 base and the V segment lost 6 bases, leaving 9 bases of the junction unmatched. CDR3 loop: CASSPSGGGSYNEQFF. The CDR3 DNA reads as TGTGCCAGCAGCCCCTCGGGGGGAGGGTCCTACAATGAGCAGTTCTTC.

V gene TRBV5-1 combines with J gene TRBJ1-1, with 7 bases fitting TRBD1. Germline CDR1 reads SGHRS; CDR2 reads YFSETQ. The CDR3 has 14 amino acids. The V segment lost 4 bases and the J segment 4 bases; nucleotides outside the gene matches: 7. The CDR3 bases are TGCGCCAGCAGCCCCCGACAGGGATTCACTGAAGCTTTCTTT. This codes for CASSPRQGFTEAFF.

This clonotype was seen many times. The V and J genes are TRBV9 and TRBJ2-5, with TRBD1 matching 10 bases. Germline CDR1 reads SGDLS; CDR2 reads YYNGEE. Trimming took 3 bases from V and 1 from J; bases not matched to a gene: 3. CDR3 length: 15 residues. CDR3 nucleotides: TGTGCCAGCAGCGCCGACAGGGGGCCCCAAGAGACCCAGTACTTC. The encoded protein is CASSADRGPQETQYF.